Each of the 21 T cell receptor beta chains below was sequenced from the same sample in a study of blood T cell repertoires in COVID-19. Libraries were prepared by immunoSEQ multiplex PCR; TCRdb keeps only in-frame clonotypes and omits some of them. The sample has around 170,000 clones; under 90% are singletons. The specimen was peripheral blood. These receptors all come from a man aged 30 to 39 with active or convalescent COVID-19.

This clone was seen just once. This chain connects TRBV5-1 to TRBJ1-1, with 7 bases identical to TRBD1. The J segment lost 2 bases and the V segment lost 4 bases, leaving 14 bases of the junction unmatched. The CDR3 consists of 17 residues. The germline gives CDR1 SGHRS, CDR2 YFSETQ. CDR3 region: CASSPRGQGGTNTEAFF. CDR3 sequence (DNA): TGCGCCAGCAGCCCTAGAGGGCAGGGGGGTACAAACACTGAAGCTTTCTTT. Based on the CDR3 plus reference TRBV5-1 and TRBJ1-1, the full variable domain is KAGVTQTPRYLIKTRGQQVTLSCSPISGHRSVSWYQQTPGQGLQFLFEYFSETQRNKGNFPGRFSGRQFSNSRSEMNVSTLELGDSALYLCASSPRGQGGTNTEAFFGQGTRLTVV.

The chain carries TRBV20-1 and TRBJ1-2; possible D gene TRBD1, 6 bases. The CDR3 spans 12 residues. Deletions cut 3 bases from V and 3 bases from J, with 8 bases between. Germline CDR1 reads DFQATT; CDR2 reads SNEGSKA (reference sequence). CDR3 region: CSASAGDYGYTF. The DNA for the CDR3 is TGCAGTGCTAGTGCAGGGGACTATGGCTACACCTTC.

The rearrangement links TRBV7-9 to TRBJ1-4; TRBD1 is a possible D gene (5 bases). CDR3 length equals 18 residues. V dropped 5 bases and J dropped 0 bases, with 19 bases sitting between them. In germline, CDR1 is SEHNR, CDR2 FQNEAQ (reference sequence). The CDR3: CASSIRDFGTATNEKLFF. The CDR3 bases are TGTGCCAGCAGCATAAGGGACTTTGGTACCGCAACTAATGAAAAACTGTTTTTT.

As regards this clone: One end of the junction is discordant with germline, which a read error may explain. The chain joins TRBV7-7 to TRBJ2-5, with 7 bases lining up with TRBD1. The CDR3 runs 13 residues. CDR1 and CDR2 (germline): SSHAT, FNYEAQ (reference sequence). CDR3 sequence: CASSPGQQETQYF. As DNA, the CDR3 is TGTGCTAGCAGCCCGGGACAGCAAGAGACCCAGTACTTC.

The chain combines TRBV30 with TRBJ2-7; TRBD1 might be the D (6 bases). The V gene's germline CDR1 is GTSNPN and CDR2 SVGIG (reference sequence). Trimming left V 3 bases short and J 5 bases short, with 14 bases between. The CDR3 is made up of 13 amino acids. CDR3 sequence: CAWSRDTENEQYF. CDR3 coding DNA: TGTGCCTGGAGCCGGGACACTGAGAACGAGCAGTACTTC.

The genes are TRBV7-9 and TRBJ2-3, with TRBD1 matching 12 bases. Germline-derived CDR1 and CDR2 are SEHNR and FQNEAQ (reference sequence). CDR3 length: 16 residues. With 9 bases clipped from V and 4 bases from J, the junction kept 11 bases outside the gene matches. CDR3 in DNA: TGTGCCAGTTCCCCGGGGACAGGGGGCCTCGCAGATACGCAGTATTTT. Protein product: CASSPGTGGLADTQYF.

A few counts support this clone. The rearrangement uses TRBV4-1 and TRBJ1-5; D perhaps matches TRBD1 (6 bases). The V gene's germline CDR1 is MGHRA and CDR2 YSYEKL. The CDR3 totals 13 residues. The germline V and J ends were trimmed by 5 bases and 6 bases, with 11 bases remaining between them. The CDR3 here is CASSLGRGQPQHF. The CDR3 region has the DNA TGCGCCAGCAGCTTGGGCAGGGGTCAGCCCCAGCATTTT.

The chain employs TRBV14 and TRBJ1-2; TRBD1 aligns across 10 bases. V gave up 2 bases and J gave up 6 bases; unmatched junction bases: 3. CDR1 and CDR2 from the germline V gene are SGHDN and FVKESK. CDR3 length: 14 residues. The chain's CDR3 is CASSQPGTGDGYTF. The DNA for the CDR3 is TGTGCCAGCAGCCAACCCGGGACAGGGGATGGCTACACCTTC.

V gene TRBV7-9 combines with J gene TRBJ2-3; 11 positions agree with TRBD2. Germline CDR1 reads SEHNR; CDR2 reads FQNEAQ (reference sequence). V trimming: 5 bases; J trimming: 1 base; junction bases outside the gene matches: 14. The CDR3 is 19 amino acids. The chain's CDR3 is CASSTKPGLAGGGTDTQYF. CDR3 DNA: TGTGCCAGCAGCACCAAACCGGGATTAGCGGGAGGGGGCACAGATACGCAGTATTTT.

CDR3 DNA: TGTGCCAGCAGCCACTCAAGAGGGCCAGGGGATAGCAATCAGCCCCAGCATTTT. This translates into CASSHSRGPGDSNQPQHF. The V gene is TRBV7-9, the J gene TRBJ1-5, with a weak D call TRBD1 (6 bases). CDR3 length: 18 amino acids. Between the trimmed V and J ends, which lost 5 bases and 0 bases, there was a span of 20 bases. The germline CDR1 and CDR2 sequences are SEHNR and FQNEAQ (reference sequence).

The chain couples TRBV11-3 to TRBJ1-2; 9 bases agree with TRBD1. CDR1 and CDR2 (germline): SGHNT, YENEEA. The CDR3 runs 15 residues. V lost 4 bases, J lost 3 bases, and 6 bases stayed unmatched. CDR3 sequence reads: CASSSWDRADYGYTF. CDR3 bases: TGTGCCAGCAGCTCCTGGGACAGGGCTGACTATGGCTACACCTTC.

The gene calls are TRBV5-1 and TRBJ1-3; D gene unclear. Trimming removed 4 bases from V and 0 bases from J, with 8 bases in between. This CDR3 region has 14 residues. CDR1 SGHRS and CDR2 YFSETQ come from the germline V gene. CDR3 region: CASSIGSSGNTIYF. For the CDR3, the DNA is TGCGCCAGCAGCATTGGGAGCTCTGGAAACACCATATATTTT.

J is TRBJ2-1 and V is TRBV7-8; 7 nucleotides line up with TRBD2. CDR3 length equals 17 residues. Germline lookup yields CDR1 SGHVS and CDR2 FQNEAQ. J gave up 3 bases and V 4 bases, and 12 bases lay outside the gene matches. The CDR3 loop is CASSSGLGDGLYNEQFF. CDR3 in DNA: TGTGCCAGCAGCTCCGGACTAGGCGACGGTCTCTACAATGAGCAGTTCTTC.

The chain links TRBV28 to TRBJ1-1; a possible D gene is TRBD1 (5 bases). This CDR3 contains 14 residues. The ends were cut back, 5 bases at V and 2 bases at J, with 12 bases in the middle. Germline V CDR1 and CDR2: MDHEN, SYDVKM. The CDR3 DNA is TGTGCCAGCAGTATAGCCGGGGGAAACACTGAAGCTTTCTTT. Amino acid sequence: CASSIAGGNTEAFF.

For this clone: An end of the junction differs from the germline gene, which may be a read error. The CDR3 loop reads CASSPTGNFGYTF. The DNA for the CDR3 is TGTGCCAGCAGCCCAACAGGGAACTTTGGCTACACCTTC. The chain employs TRBV6-2 or TRBV6-3 and TRBJ1-2, with a possible D match to TRBD1 (6 bases). The CDR3 is 13 amino acids. From germline, CDR1 is MNHEY and CDR2 SVGEGT.

The rearrangement links TRBV3-1 (or the pseudogene TRBV3-2) to TRBJ2-2; TRBD2 is a possible D gene (6 bases). CDR1 is LGHDT and CDR2 is YNNKEL in the germline V gene (reference sequence). V was trimmed by 3 bases and J by 1 base, leaving 12 bases between them. The CDR3 is 16 residues long. CDR3 residues: CASSHWSSENTGELFF. The CDR3 nucleotides are TGTGCCAGCAGCCATTGGTCTAGCGAGAACACCGGGGAGCTGTTTTTT.

The chain combines TRBV18 with TRBJ2-1, with D perhaps matching TRBD1 (8 bases). CDR3 length equals 15 residues. V lost 4 bases and J lost 4, with 14 bases in between. Germline loops: CDR1 KGHSH, CDR2 LQKENI. The CDR3 nucleotides are TGTGCCAGCTCACTGCGGGGGACAGGTTACAATGAGCAGTTCTTC. It is translated as CASSLRGTGYNEQFF. Complete variable domain (other parts from reference TRBV18 and TRBJ2-1): NAGVMQNPRHLVRRRGQEARLRCSPMKGHSHVYWYRQLPEEGLKFMVYLQKENIIDESGMPKERFSAEFPKEGPSILRIQQVVRGDSAAYFCASSLRGTGYNEQFFGPGTRLTVL.

The chain has TRBV5-4 and TRBJ1-2, with 8 bases lining up with TRBD1. J was trimmed by 0 bases and V by 1 base; bases with no gene match: 2. Germline lookup yields CDR1 SGHNT and CDR2 YYREEE (reference sequence). The CDR3 length is 15 residues. The chain's CDR3 is CASSLRDRTNYGYTF. The CDR3 nucleotides are TGTGCCAGCAGCTTGAGGGACAGGACTAACTATGGCTACACCTTC.

The chain carries TRBV6-5 and TRBJ1-5; 7 bases agree with TRBD1. The CDR3 sequence is 14 residues long. In germline, CDR1 is MNHEY, CDR2 SVGAGI. J was trimmed by 3 bases and V by 7 bases; bases with no gene match: 6. The CDR3 protein is CASTRTGLNQPQHF. For the CDR3, the DNA is TGTGCCAGCACCAGGACAGGACTCAATCAGCCCCAGCATTTT.

The gene calls are TRBV28 and TRBJ1-4, with D maybe TRBD1 (5 bases). In germline, CDR1 is MDHEN, CDR2 SYDVKM. This CDR3 has 15 amino acids. V was trimmed by 6 bases and J by 2 bases, leaving 13 bases between them. Here the CDR3 DNA reads TGTGCCAGCAGGCCGCAGGGAAGCACTAATGAAAAACTGTTTTTT. Translating gives CASRPQGSTNEKLFF. Using reference TRBV28 and TRBJ1-4 for the parts outside the CDR3, the full variable domain is DVKVTQSSRYLVKRTGEKVFLECVQDMDHENMFWYRQDPGLGLRLIYFSYDVKMKEKGDIPEGYSVSREKKERFSLILESASTNQTSMYLCASRPQGSTNEKLFFGSGTQLSVL.

V is TRBV5-4 and J is TRBJ2-3, with 15 positions matching TRBD2. The germline gives CDR1 SGHNT, CDR2 YYREEE (reference sequence). The CDR3 has 19 residues. Trimming cost V 2 bases and J 2 bases; bases outside gene matches: 9. As DNA, the CDR3 is TGTGCCAGCAGCTTTGGACTAGCGGGAGGGAGGGGGAACACAGATACGCAGTATTTT. This translates into CASSFGLAGGRGNTDTQYF.